Sequencing of this T cell receptor (beta chain) was carried out in a study of CD8+CD57+ T cells in acquired aplastic anemia. Broader study findings: Levels of CD8+ Simpson's diversity were not significantly distinct in patients versus controls. A set of 25 to 35 CD8+ CDR3 sequences was shared between patients and controls, and these sequences appeared highly expressed in patients.

Patients sequenced had flow cytometry evidence of CD8+CD57+ cell expansion. Severe acquired aplastic anemia was present in all patients. Sampling of blood occurred while the patients had still received no therapy. Germline V gives CDR1 GTSNPN, CDR2 SVGIG (reference sequence). The CDR3 consists of 13 residues. The junction had 3 bases not matched to a gene; V was cut back by 3 bases and J by 4 bases. Concerning this clonotype itself: The antigen is not known.

Researchers used genomic DNA as the template to profile TCR beta VDJ and CDR3. Using its own MiXCR run on the reads, TCRdb lists one record per CDR3 protein. Of under 250,000 distinct CDR3 sequences in the sample, around 43% were seen once. The receptor was isolated from a human donor with aplastic anemia. The V call is TRBV30, the J call TRBJ1-2; 9 bases fit TRBD1. The sequencing sample was made of sorted CD4+, CD8+, or CD8+CD57+ T cells (not recorded which) from PBMCs. CDR3 loop: CAWSGDRAYGYTF. The CDR3 bases are TGTGCCTGGAGCGGGGACAGGGCCTATGGCTACACCTTC.